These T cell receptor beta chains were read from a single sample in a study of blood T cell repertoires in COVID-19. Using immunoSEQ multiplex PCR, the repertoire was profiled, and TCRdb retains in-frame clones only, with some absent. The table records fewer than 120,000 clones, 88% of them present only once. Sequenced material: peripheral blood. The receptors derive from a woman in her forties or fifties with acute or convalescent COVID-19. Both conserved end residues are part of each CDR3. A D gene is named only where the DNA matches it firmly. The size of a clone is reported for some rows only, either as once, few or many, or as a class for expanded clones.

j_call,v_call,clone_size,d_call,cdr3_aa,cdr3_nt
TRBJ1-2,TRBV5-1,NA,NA,CASSLDGRDYGYTF,TGCGCCAGCAGCTTGGATGGCAGGGACTATGGCTACACCTTC
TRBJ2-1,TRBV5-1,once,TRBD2,CASSSGSAVSNEQFF,TGCGCCAGCAGTAGCGGGAGTGCAGTCTCGAATGAGCAGTTCTTC
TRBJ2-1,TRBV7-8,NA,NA,CASSQLSLKGGVSLYNEQFF,TGTGCCAGCAGCCAACTTTCGTTAAAGGGGGGGGTATCCCTCTACAATGAGCAGTTCTTC
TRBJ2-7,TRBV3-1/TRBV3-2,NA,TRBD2,CASSPWTSGRTEQYF,TGTGCCAGCAGCCCGTGGACTAGCGGGAGGACCGAGCAGTACTTC
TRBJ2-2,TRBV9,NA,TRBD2,CASSGLAPDTGELFF,TGTGCCAGCAGCGGACTAGCCCCCGACACCGGGGAGCTGTTTTTT
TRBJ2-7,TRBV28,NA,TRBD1,CASSLSGTGVHEQYF,TGTGCCAGCAGTTTATCCGGGACAGGGGTTCACGAGCAGTACTTC
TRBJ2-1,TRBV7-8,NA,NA,CASSLARAPGNEQFF,TGTGCCAGCAGCTTAGCGCGGGCCCCGGGCAATGAGCAGTTCTTC
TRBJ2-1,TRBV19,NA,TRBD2,CASSIGAGGLYNEQFF,TGTGCCAGTAGTATCGGGGCGGGAGGGCTGTACAATGAGCAGTTCTTC
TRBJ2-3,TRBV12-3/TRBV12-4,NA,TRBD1,CASSFQGADTQYF,TGTGCCAGCAGTTTCCAGGGGGCAGATACGCAGTATTTT
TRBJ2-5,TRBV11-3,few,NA,CASTPGTRGPFQETQYF,TGTGCCAGCACCCCGGGGACTCGCGGGCCCTTCCAAGAGACCCAGTACTTC